This T cell receptor (beta chain) was profiled in a study of memory CD4+ T cells and cytomegalovirus serostatus. The overall study: This sample comes from healthy Belgian adults, 9 CMV seropositive, approximately 24 seronegative.

A remark on this clone: Its target is not known.

The sort gate was single viable CD3+CD4+CD8-CD45RO+ cells for memory CD4+ T cells. CDR1 is SNHLY and CDR2 is FYNNEI in the germline V gene. The CDR3 has 13 residues. The V and J ends lost 6 bases and 10 bases, in that order; junction bases with no gene match: 11. Here immunoSEQ multiplex PCR was the method, and the copy in TCRdb shows in-frame clones only, minus some. Of approximately 50,000 clones in the sample, about 68% were seen once. Study-wide results and caveats: The CMV-associated TCR signature appears largely within the CD4+ memory repertoire.

The V and J genes are TRBV2 and TRBJ2-5, with 7 bases identical to TRBD2. This sequence originates from an adult in good health and CMV-seropositive. The sequenced material came from memory CD4+ T cells from blood. CDR3: CASRASSGWVQYF. CDR3 nucleotide sequence: TGTGCCAGCAGGGCCTCTAGCGGATGGGTCCAGTACTTC. Supplemented by reference TRBV2 and TRBJ2-5, the full variable domain reads EPEVTQTPSHQVTQMGQEVILRCVPISNHLYFYWYRQILGQKVEFLVSFYNNEISEKSEIFDDQFSVERPDGSNFTLKIRSTKLEDSAMYFCASRASSGWVQYFGPGTRLLVL.